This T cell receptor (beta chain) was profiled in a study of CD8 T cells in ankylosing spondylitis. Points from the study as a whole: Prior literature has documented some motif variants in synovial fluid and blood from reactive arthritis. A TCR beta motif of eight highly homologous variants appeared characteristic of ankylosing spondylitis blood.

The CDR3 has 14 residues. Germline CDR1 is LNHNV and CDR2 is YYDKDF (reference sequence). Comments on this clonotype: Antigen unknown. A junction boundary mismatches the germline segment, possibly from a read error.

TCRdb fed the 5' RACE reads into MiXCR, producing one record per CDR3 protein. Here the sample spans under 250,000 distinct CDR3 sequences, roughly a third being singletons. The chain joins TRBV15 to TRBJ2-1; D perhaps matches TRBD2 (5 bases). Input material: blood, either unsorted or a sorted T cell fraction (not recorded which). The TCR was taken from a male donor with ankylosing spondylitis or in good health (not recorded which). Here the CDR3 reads CAISRDGIVPEQFF. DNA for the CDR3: TGTGCCATCAGCAGAGACGGGATTGTCCCTGAGCAGTTCTTC.